The 17 T cell receptor beta chains reported below all come from one sample, sequenced in a study of blood T cell repertoires in COVID-19. Assay: immunoSEQ multiplex PCR; the TCRdb copy retains only in-frame clones and omits some. There are some 250,000 clones in the sample; less than 90% occur only once, and approximately 12% lies in the top ten. Sequenced input: peripheral blood. Source of these receptors: a woman aged 25 to 39 with COVID-19, enrolled during active disease.

V usage is TRBV29-1 and J usage is TRBJ2-4; D remains ambiguous. The V gene lost 2 bases and the J gene lost 8 bases, with 22 bases spanning the gap. CDR3 length: 16 residues. CDR1 is SQVTM and CDR2 is ANQGSEA in the germline V gene. CDR3 protein: CSVEYAPPGSPDIQYF. The DNA of the CDR3 is TGCAGCGTTGAATACGCCCCCCCCGGGTCACCAGACATTCAGTACTTC.

The chain carries TRBV7-2 and TRBJ1-2; D is perhaps TRBD1 (5 bases). In germline, CDR1 is SGHTA, CDR2 FQGNSA. CDR3 length: 14 residues. Trimming pared 7 bases from V and 7 bases from J, leaving 19 bases between. DNA of the CDR3: TGTGCCAGCACCGCCGGGGGGACGCTCGTTGGCTACACCTTC. Amino acids: CASTAGGTLVGYTF.

The V and J genes are TRBV3-1 (or the pseudogene TRBV3-2) and TRBJ2-4; possibly TRBD1 for D (5 bases). There are 15 residues in the CDR3. With 4 bases removed from V and 1 base from J, the gap between germline ends came to 11 bases. Germline CDR1 is LGHDT and CDR2 is YNNKEL (reference sequence). The DNA for the CDR3 is TGTGCCAGCAGCCTAGGGGCTACGGCCAAAAACATTCAGTACTTC. Its translation is CASSLGATAKNIQYF.

The chain carries TRBV7-9 and TRBJ1-3; tentatively, D is TRBD1 (5 bases). This CDR3 comprises 16 residues. Trimming pared 5 bases from V and 4 bases from J, leaving 18 bases between. CDR1 is SEHNR, CDR2 FQNEAQ, per germline (reference sequence). The CDR3 region has the DNA TGTGCCAGCAGCGTGGACGGGGGGTATGAGGGAAACACCATATATTTT. Encoded protein: CASSVDGGYEGNTIYF.

The chain employs TRBV10-1 and TRBJ1-3; unclear D gene. The CDR3 covers 15 residues. The V end was cut by 5 bases, the J end by 0 bases, with 11 bases between. Germline CDR1 WNHNN, CDR2 SYGVQD (reference sequence). The CDR3 here is CASSFDSRSGNTIYF. The CDR3 DNA reads TGCGCCAGCAGTTTCGACTCCCGCTCTGGAAACACCATATATTTT.

The chain combines TRBV5-8 with TRBJ1-5; D is unclear. CDR3 length: 15 amino acids. Germline values: CDR1 SGHTS, CDR2 YDEGEE. V was cut by 0 bases and J by 1 base, with 8 bases left in between. The chain's CDR3 is CASSLGASSNQPQHF. The CDR3 bases are TGTGCCAGCAGCTTGGGGGCGTCGAGCAATCAGCCCCAGCATTTT.

V and J are TRBV18 and TRBJ2-7; a weak D match, TRBD1 (6 bases). This CDR3 spans 14 amino acids. V was shortened by 3 bases and J by 1 base, with 10 bases between the two germline ends. CDR1 is KGHSH, CDR2 LQKENI, per germline. CDR3 amino acids: CASSPLDRSYEQYF. CDR3 DNA sequence: TGTGCCAGCTCACCGTTGGACAGATCCTACGAGCAGTACTTC. The full variable domain, in which reference TRBV18 and TRBJ2-7 provide the parts outside the CDR3, is NAGVMQNPRHLVRRRGQEARLRCSPMKGHSHVYWYRQLPEEGLKFMVYLQKENIIDESGMPKERFSAEFPKEGPSILRIQQVVRGDSAAYFCASSPLDRSYEQYFGPGTRLTVT.

The CDR3 loop reads CASSYPRDRVLLGTEAFF. In DNA, the CDR3 is TGTGCCAGCAGTTACCCCCGGGACAGGGTATTATTGGGGACTGAAGCTTTCTTT. V and J are TRBV6-2 or TRBV6-3 and TRBJ1-1; 9 bases match TRBD1. CDR1 is MNHEY and CDR2 is SVGEGT in the germline V gene. The V segment lost 2 bases and the J segment 5 bases; nucleotides outside the gene matches: 15. There are 18 residues in the CDR3.

The chain joins TRBV27 to TRBJ1-3; TRBD1 matches 8 bases. Trimming at V came to 3 bases and at J to 3 bases, leaving 4 bases not matched to a gene. CDR1 and CDR2 from the germline V gene are MNHEY and SMNVEV (reference sequence). This CDR3 contains 15 residues. The CDR3 sequence is CASSLQGAGGNTIYF. CDR3 nucleotide sequence: TGTGCCAGCAGTTTGCAGGGGGCAGGTGGAAACACCATATATTTT.

The genes are TRBV27 and TRBJ1-5, with D possibly matching TRBD1 (6 bases). CDR1 and CDR2 from the germline V gene are MNHEY and SMNVEV (reference sequence). The CDR3 sequence is 14 residues long. The germline V and J ends were trimmed by 3 bases and 4 bases, with 10 bases remaining between them. DNA for the CDR3: TGTGCCAGCAGTTTGTCAGGGGAGAATCAGCCCCAGCATTTT. It yields the protein CASSLSGENQPQHF.

The chain carries TRBV30 and TRBJ1-5; tentatively, D is TRBD1 (6 bases). The length of the CDR3 is 17 residues. V lost 2 bases and J 0 bases, leaving 17 bases between the germline ends. The germline gives CDR1 GTSNPN, CDR2 SVGIG (reference sequence). The CDR3 sequence: CAWSTPGHVISNQPQHF. CDR3 coding DNA: TGTGCCTGGAGTACCCCGGGACATGTTATTAGCAATCAGCCCCAGCATTTT. Full variable domain (outside the CDR3, taken from reference TRBV30 and TRBJ1-5): SQTIHQWPATLVQPVGSPLSLECTVEGTSNPNLYWYRQAAGRGLQLLFYSVGIGQISSEVPQNLSASRPQDRQFILSSKKLLLSDSGFYLCAWSTPGHVISNQPQHFGDGTRLSIL.

CDR3 DNA sequence: TGTGCCAGCAGCCCTAGGTCCCCGGGACAGGGGGCAAATGAGCAGTTCTTC. Translating it yields CASSPRSPGQGANEQFF. This chain links TRBV7-8 with TRBJ2-1; 12 bases are shared with TRBD1. CDR3 length: 17 amino acids. V trimming: 5 bases; J trimming: 7 bases; junction bases outside the gene matches: 12. Germline lookup yields CDR1 SGHVS and CDR2 FQNEAQ.

The V call is TRBV5-8, the J call TRBJ2-7; 9 positions match TRBD1. Germline V gene lookup returns CDR1 SGHTS and CDR2 YDEGEE. The CDR3 is 13 residues long. Unmatched junction bases numbered 3, after V lost 4 bases and J lost 4 bases. The CDR3 DNA is TGTGCCAGCAGCCGGGACAGGGCGTACGAGCAGTACTTC. Its protein product is CASSRDRAYEQYF.

V gene TRBV11-2 combines with J gene TRBJ2-2, with a possible D match to TRBD2 (6 bases). V gave up 4 bases and J gave up 6 bases, with 21 bases separating them. Germline CDR1 reads SGHAT; CDR2 reads FQNNGV. CDR3 length: 17 residues. The CDR3 is CASSSHIRLGSPGELFF. The CDR3, as DNA: TGTGCCAGCAGCTCACATATAAGACTAGGGAGTCCCGGGGAGCTGTTTTTT.

The chain combines TRBV9 with TRBJ2-3; 7 bases line up with TRBD2. Per germline, CDR1 SGDLS and CDR2 YYNGEE. CDR3 size: 15 residues. Trimming at V came to 0 bases and at J to 8 bases, leaving 9 bases not matched to a gene. The CDR3 reads CASSVASLAVGTQYF. The CDR3, as DNA: TGTGCCAGCAGCGTAGCTAGTCTAGCGGTCGGTACGCAGTATTTT. The whole variable domain, remainder taken from reference TRBV9 and TRBJ2-3, is DSGVTQTPKHLITATGQRVTLRCSPRSGDLSVYWYQQSLDQGLQFLIQYYNGEERAKGNILERFSAQQFPDLHSELNLSSLELGDSALYFCASSVASLAVGTQYFGPGTRLTVL.

This chain links TRBV5-3 with TRBJ1-5; 9 nucleotides line up with TRBD1. TRBV5-3 is flagged as an ORF with uncertain function. The CDR3 consists of 17 residues. Germline trimming cut 5 bases from V and 3 bases from J; bases unmatched to any gene: 12. The CDR3 here is CARRPQGARGNNQPQHF. The CDR3, as DNA: TGTGCCAGAAGGCCACAGGGGGCGAGGGGTAACAATCAGCCCCAGCATTTT.

The chain carries TRBV4-1 and TRBJ1-3, with D tentatively TRBD1 (5 bases). With 2 bases removed from V and 7 bases from J, the gap between germline ends came to 24 bases. Germline V CDR1 and CDR2: MGHRA, YSYEKL. There are 18 residues in the CDR3. DNA for the CDR3: TGCGCCAGCAGCCAACTTAGACCAGGGAATTTCAAGTGGAACACCATATATTTT. This encodes CASSQLRPGNFKWNTIYF.